The 4 T cell receptor beta chains in this list originate from one sample, sequenced in a study of T cell responses to AZD1222 COVID-19 vaccine. Using immunoSEQ multiplex PCR, the repertoire was profiled, and TCRdb retains in-frame clones only, with some absent. The profile shows about 140,000 clones, more than 75% of them singletons. The sample was peripheral blood, taken 28 days after the second AZD1222 dose. The receptors derive from an adult who received the AZD1222 COVID-19 vaccine.

CDR3 DNA sequence: TGTGCCAGCAGCTTGGGCTCTCGGATCATGAACACTGAAGCTTTCTTT. It translates to CASSLGSRIMNTEAFF. V gene TRBV5-6 combines with J gene TRBJ1-1; D is undetermined. Trimming took 0 bases from V and 0 from J, leaving 12 bases between them. This CDR3 is 16 amino acids long. Per germline, CDR1 SGHDT and CDR2 YYEEEE.

This clone was counted once. The rearrangement uses TRBV5-4 and TRBJ1-6; D remains ambiguous. The length of the CDR3 is 12 residues. In germline, CDR1 is SGHNT, CDR2 YYREEE (reference sequence). The V end lost 2 bases, the J end lost 9 bases, and 6 bases lay between the germline ends. This chain's CDR3 is CASSLPPSPLHF. CDR3 coding DNA: TGTGCCAGCAGCTTACCCCCTTCACCCCTCCACTTT.

The CDR3 DNA sequence: TGTGCCAGTAGTGGCTTACAGGGGAACAATCAGCCCCAGCATTTT. It codes for CASSGLQGNNQPQHF. The gene calls are TRBV19 and TRBJ1-5; 7 bases match TRBD1. V trimming: 5 bases; J trimming: 3 bases; junction bases outside the gene matches: 7. This CDR3 region has 15 residues. Germline CDR1 and CDR2: LNHDA and SQIVND (reference sequence).

The chain uses TRBV13 and TRBJ2-1; 13 bases line up with TRBD2. From germline, CDR1 is PRHDT and CDR2 FYEKMQ (reference sequence). The CDR3 length is 19 residues. Trimming took 1 base from V and 1 from J; bases not matched to a gene: 7. CDR3 nucleotide sequence: TGTGCCAGCAGCTTAGAGCAGACTAGCGGGGGGAGATCCTACAATGAGCAGTTCTTC. It yields the protein CASSLEQTSGGRSYNEQFF.